The clone carrying this T cell receptor beta chain has a count of ten or more. TCR beta CDR3 region amplification was performed from RNA transcripts. During a first-round RT-PCR of the TCR CDR3, the HTBI primer set was used. TCRdb independently ran MiXCR on the multiplex PCR reads; one entry per CDR3 protein. The sample includes 500,000 to 600,000 distinct CDR3 sequences, more than 45% of them seen just once. Exclusions: uncontrolled infection, other autoimmune disease, pregnancy, lactation. V trimming: 0 bases; J trimming: 1 base; junction bases outside the gene matches: 2. The CDR3 is 15 residues long. CDR1 is LNHNV and CDR2 is YYDKDF in the germline V gene (reference sequence). The sample comes from a study of T cells in Graves' hyperthyroidism and ophthalmopathy.

The rearrangement links TRBV15 to TRBJ2-5; 7 bases agree with TRBD1. This clonotype was obtained from a woman under 30 with Graves' hyperthyroidism. Input material: peripheral blood or thyroid tissue (not recorded which). This chain's CDR3 is CATSRDRDSQETQYF. For the CDR3, the DNA is TGTGCCACCAGCAGAGATCGGGACAGCCAAGAGACCCAGTACTTC.